This entry lists 13 T cell receptor beta chains sequenced from one sample in a study of blood T cell repertoires in COVID-19. Measured with immunoSEQ multiplex PCR; TCRdb has only the in-frame clones, and not every one. The table has approximately 670,000 clones, around 90% seen once. The sample taken for sequencing was peripheral blood. The receptors stem from a woman between 18 and 29 years old with acute or convalescent COVID-19.

The chain couples TRBV27 to TRBJ1-3; no firm D call. The CDR3 sequence is 15 residues long. Germline-derived CDR1 and CDR2 are MNHEY and SMNVEV (reference sequence). The V gene lost 5 bases and the J gene lost 3 bases, with 14 bases spanning the gap. The CDR3 DNA reads TGTGCCAGCAGTGAGCGAGGGTTCTTTGGAAACACCATATATTTT. As protein: CASSERGFFGNTIYF.

This clone has more than one count but fewer than ten. The chain uses TRBV7-2 and TRBJ1-2, with TRBD1 identical over 12 bases. The germline V gene has CDR1 SGHTA and CDR2 FQGNSA. The CDR3 runs 16 residues. V was clipped by 1 base and J by 4 bases; unmatched bases: 4. CDR3 residues: CASSLGDRGLVYGYTF. The CDR3 region has the DNA TGTGCCAGCAGCTTAGGGGACAGGGGGCTAGTCTATGGCTACACCTTC.

This clone was seen only a few times. V is TRBV18 and J is TRBJ2-3, with D possibly matching TRBD2 (6 bases). This CDR3 has 17 residues. V was cut by 2 bases and J by 8 bases, with 23 bases left in between. CDR1 and CDR2 from the germline V gene are KGHSH and LQKENI. In DNA, the CDR3 is TGTGCCAGCTCACCAAATTTATCCTACCAAAGGGAGGCTACGCAGTATTTT. This codes for CASSPNLSYQREATQYF.

This sequence joins TRBV7-2 and TRBJ1-2; TRBD1 agrees at 9 bases. CDR3 size: 14 residues. Germline V gives CDR1 SGHTA, CDR2 FQGNSA. V shed 3 bases and J 5 bases; nucleotides not matched to a gene: 4. CDR3 residues: CASSLRQGGYGYTF. The DNA for the CDR3 is TGTGCCAGCAGCTTGCGACAGGGGGGATATGGCTACACCTTC.

DNA for the CDR3: TGTGCTAGTGGTTTGGTCAACCCTCTGACAGGTTTCTCTGGAAACACCATATATTTT. This encodes CASGLVNPLTGFSGNTIYF. The chain combines TRBV12-5 with TRBJ1-3; D might be TRBD1 (6 bases). Between the trimmed V and J ends, which lost 0 bases and 0 bases, there was a span of 18 bases. The CDR3 loop spans 19 amino acids. Germline CDR1 and CDR2: LGHNT and FRNRAP.

V and J are TRBV2 and TRBJ1-1; D might be TRBD1 (5 bases). The CDR3 contains 14 residues. The V end was cut by 7 bases, the J end by 4 bases, with 16 bases between. Per the germline V gene, CDR1 is SNHLY and CDR2 is FYNNEI. CDR3 nucleotide sequence: TGTGCCAGCATCACCCCGGGACTAGCCACTGAAGCTTTCTTT. Its protein is CASITPGLATEAFF.

The chain combines TRBV6-5 with TRBJ2-7, with 11 bases identical to TRBD1. Germline-derived CDR1 and CDR2 are MNHEY and SVGAGI. This CDR3 is 14 amino acids long. V was clipped by 10 bases and J by 5 bases; unmatched bases: 10. CDR3 sequence: CATDAGTGGNEQYF. In DNA, the CDR3 is TGTGCCACCGATGCCGGGACAGGGGGAAACGAGCAGTACTTC.

The CDR3 region has the DNA TGTGCTAGTGGTTTGTCCGGGGGGACTGAAGCTTTCTTT. Encoded protein: CASGLSGGTEAFF. V usage is TRBV12-5 and J usage is TRBJ1-1; TRBD1 might be the D (5 bases). The ends were cut back, 2 bases at V and 5 bases at J, with 9 bases in the middle. The length of the CDR3 is 13 residues. Germline-derived CDR1 and CDR2 are LGHNT and FRNRAP. Drawing the rest from reference TRBV12-5 and TRBJ1-1, the complete variable domain is DARVTQTPRHKVTEMGQEVTMRCQPILGHNTVFWYRQTMMQGLELLAYFRNRAPLDDSGMPKDRFSAEMPDATLATLKIQPSEPRDSAVYFCASGLSGGTEAFFGQGTRLTVV.

The J gene is TRBJ1-1, the V gene TRBV5-5; D might be TRBD1 (5 bases). Germline CDR1 SGHKS, CDR2 YYEKEE (reference sequence). The CDR3 loop spans 16 amino acids. V lost 1 base, J lost 5 bases, and 18 bases lay in between. The CDR3 DNA sequence: TGTGCCAGCAGCTTGATTAAAGGGGCAGCCTGGACTGAAGCTTTCTTT. It codes for CASSLIKGAAWTEAFF.

The chain employs TRBV4-3 and TRBJ2-3; 12 bases are shared with TRBD2. This CDR3 spans 16 amino acids. Trimming removed 5 bases from V and 6 bases from J; junction bases left unmatched: 9. Germline lookup yields CDR1 LGHNA and CDR2 YSLEER. In DNA form, the CDR3 reads TGCGCCAGCAGCGGGTTACTAGCGGGGGGCCCGGATACGCAGTATTTT. Translated: CASSGLLAGGPDTQYF.

This chain joins TRBV5-8 and TRBJ1-1; D is unclear. Trimming removed 2 bases from V and 0 bases from J, with 8 bases in between. CDR3 length equals 14 residues. Germline lookup yields CDR1 SGHTS and CDR2 YDEGEE. The CDR3 nucleotides read TGTGCCAGCAGCTTCGGTGAATTGAACACTGAAGCTTTCTTT. It is translated as CASSFGELNTEAFF.

V is TRBV28 and J is TRBJ1-1; the match to TRBD1 covers 7 bases. This CDR3 is built from 14 residues. Germline V gives CDR1 MDHEN, CDR2 SYDVKM. J was trimmed by 5 bases and V by 5 bases; bases with no gene match: 8. The CDR3 spells CASSRQGVGTEAFF. The CDR3 region has the DNA TGTGCCAGCAGTAGGCAGGGGGTAGGGACTGAAGCTTTCTTT.

The V and J genes are TRBV27 and TRBJ1-2, with D tentatively TRBD1 (6 bases). The V and J ends lost 5 bases and 5 bases respectively, with 12 bases between them. The CDR3 is made up of 13 amino acids. The germline gives CDR1 MNHEY, CDR2 SMNVEV (reference sequence). The DNA of the CDR3 is TGTGCCAGCAGTCAGACAGGTCCGTATGGCTACACCTTC. Translated: CASSQTGPYGYTF.